The rows below give T cell receptor beta chains drawn from one sample of a study of T cell clonotyping in hematopoietic cell transplantation. Sequenced by immunoSEQ multiplex PCR; TCRdb stores in-frame clones only, minus some. The table includes about 36,000 clones, around nine tenths detected once. Source material: peripheral blood mononuclear cells. Source of these receptors: a woman aged 40 to 50 in good health. Some clones in this sample may be carry-over from other donors' samples. The CDR3 runs from the conserved cysteine through the conserved F or W. The D gene is left open where the match is weak. Not all rows give a size; the values are once, few, many and, for expanded clones, a class.

TRBV5-5	.	TRBJ2-7	.	CASSLGLDSVEQYF	TGTGCCAGCAGCTTGGGACTAGATTCGGTCGAGCAGTACTTC
TRBV23-1	.	TRBJ2-5	.	CASSQSGGQVRQETQYF	TGCGCCAGCAGTCAATCGGGAGGTCAGGTGAGACAAGAGACCCAGTACTTC
TRBV28	.	TRBJ1-5	TRBD1	CASRPLQGGLWPQHF	TGTGCCAGCAGGCCCCTACAGGGGGGACTTTGGCCCCAGCATTTT
TRBV30	.	TRBJ1-4	.	CAWSEGVATNEKPFF	TGTGCCTGGAGTGAGGGGGTTGCAACTAATGAAAAACCGTTTTTT
TRBV7-3	.	TRBJ1-1	.	CASSDGTLNTEAFF	TGTGCCAGCAGCGACGGAACACTGAACACTGAAGCTTTCTTT
TRBV9	.	TRBJ1-2	.	CASSVLSSEDSRGYTF	TGTGCCAGCAGCGTATTAAGTTCGGAGGATTCACGGGGCTACACCTTC
TRBV19	.	TRBJ2-7	.	CASSTGDLQYEQYF	TGTGCCAGTAGTACCGGGGATCTGCAATACGAGCAGTACTTC
TRBV4-1	.	TRBJ2-5	.	CASSPEGGGQRETQYF	TGCGCCAGCAGCCCCGAGGGGGGCGGACAGAGAGAGACCCAGTACTTC
TRBV28	.	TRBJ1-4	.	CASSPPLGKLFF	TGTGCCAGCAGTCCCCCCCTAGGAAAACTGTTTTTT
TRBV5-8	once	TRBJ2-4	.	CASSGANYIQYF	TGTGCCAGCTCAGGGGCAAACTACATTCAGTACTTC
TRBV5-1	.	TRBJ2-7	TRBD2	CASSLNVGREVPYEQYF	TGCGCCAGCAGCTTGAATGTAGGGCGGGAGGTTCCCTACGAGCAGTACTTC
TRBV11-3	.	TRBJ2-2	.	CASSHYTGELFF	TGTGCCAGCAGCCACTACACCGGGGAGCTGTTTTTT
TRBV10-3	once	TRBJ1-2	TRBD1	CAISGGQGTSYGYTF	TGTGCCATCAGTGGTGGACAGGGGACGAGTTATGGCTACACCTTC
TRBV28	.	TRBJ1-1	.	CASSLAGVEAFF	TGTGCCAGCAGTTTGGCAGGGGTTGAAGCTTTCTTT
TRBV2	few	TRBJ1-1	.	CASRVGWGNTEAFF	TGTGCCAGCAGGGTCGGATGGGGAAACACTGAAGCTTTCTTT
TRBV7-2	.	TRBJ2-7	.	CASSLDPAGYEQYF	TGTGCCAGCAGCTTAGACCCCGCGGGGTACGAGCAGTACTTC
TRBV19	.	TRBJ1-5	.	CASSGSGNQPQHF	TGTGCCAGTAGCGGATCGGGCAATCAGCCCCAGCATTTT
TRBV5-1	once	TRBJ1-3	.	CASSPGQPNSGNTIYF	TGCGCCAGCAGTCCCGGACAGCCGAACTCTGGAAACACCATATATTTT
TRBV5-1	once	TRBJ1-1	TRBD1	CASSLEGQVHTEAFF	TGCGCCAGCAGCTTGGAGGGACAGGTACACACTGAAGCTTTCTTT